The 27 T cell receptor beta chains listed next were all sequenced from one sample in a study of CD8+ T cells in alopecia areata. Reverse transcription of extracted RNA yielded cDNA, which provided the sequencing template. Data came from immunoSEQ multiplex PCR; TCRdb stores just in-frame clones and leaves some out. The sample contains about 200,000 clones, about three fifths of which appear only once. Described treatment: oral pan-JAK inhibitor, 5-10 mg twice daily. The material sequenced was CD4+ T cells sorted from blood, taken at week 4, from a patient treated with tofacitinib. The receptor set was obtained from a human donor with alopecia areata.

In its sample, this clone was seen a few times. V is TRBV7-2 and J is TRBJ1-3; TRBD1 agrees at 9 bases. Germline CDR1 and CDR2: SGHTA and FQGNSA. Losses at the gene ends were 5 bases for V and 4 bases for J; bases not matched to a gene: 6. This CDR3 contains 15 residues. The CDR3 DNA is TGTGCCAGCAGCCCTGGACAGGGGAACGGAAACACCATATATTTT. It yields the protein CASSPGQGNGNTIYF.

This chain connects TRBV28 to TRBJ1-2; D is unresolved. This CDR3 contains 13 residues. Germline-derived CDR1 and CDR2 are MDHEN and SYDVKM. Trimming took 6 bases from V and 7 from J, leaving 15 bases between them. CDR3 sequence reads: CASSPGDSGGYTF. DNA for the CDR3: TGTGCCAGCAGCCCAGGAGATTCGGGTGGCTACACCTTC.

The V gene is TRBV7-9, the J gene TRBJ1-1; no clear D. This CDR3 comprises 12 residues. Germline V gene data show CDR1 as SEHNR and CDR2 as FQNEAQ (reference sequence). V was cut by 6 bases and J by 0 bases, with 5 bases left in between. The CDR3 DNA reads TGTGCCAGCAGGACACTGAACACTGAAGCTTTCTTT. Translated: CASRTLNTEAFF.

This clone was observed a few times. This chain joins TRBV6-1 and TRBJ2-3; 10 nucleotides align to TRBD2. Germline values: CDR1 MNHNS, CDR2 SASEGT. The CDR3 is 15 amino acids. Unmatched junction bases numbered 6, after V lost 5 bases and J lost 4 bases. This CDR3 is CASSQQAGGPDTQYF. The CDR3 DNA follows: TGTGCCAGCAGTCAACAAGCGGGGGGGCCAGATACGCAGTATTTT.

This chain links TRBV6-6 with TRBJ1-2; D is undetermined. Germline-derived CDR1 and CDR2 are MNHNY and SVGAGI (reference sequence). The CDR3 has 13 residues. Trimming took 5 bases from V and 7 from J, leaving 14 bases between them. The CDR3 DNA is TGTGCCAGCAGTCCCCTGGGTGAAGCTGGCTACACCTTC. Translation gives CASSPLGEAGYTF.

Of note for this clone: The same CDR3 is also encoded by other DNA sequences in this sample. The chain links TRBV30 to TRBJ2-7, with D possibly TRBD1 on 6 matching bases. This CDR3 is 13 amino acids long. V was trimmed by 0 bases and J by 4 bases, leaving 10 bases between them. CDR1 and CDR2 (germline): GTSNPN, SVGIG (reference sequence). The chain's CDR3 is CAWSVGQTYEQYF. The CDR3 coding sequence is TGTGCCTGGAGTGTAGGACAGACTTACGAGCAGTACTTC.

The V gene is TRBV2, the J gene TRBJ1-6, with D uncertain. CDR1 and CDR2 (germline): SNHLY, FYNNEI. This CDR3 region has 12 residues. V was pared by 0 bases and J by 12 bases, with 6 bases between. The CDR3 is CASSEALEPLHF. The CDR3 DNA reads TGTGCCAGCAGTGAAGCCCTCGAACCCCTCCACTTT.

The chain recombines TRBV7-2 with TRBJ2-7; D is ambiguous. The CDR3 is 16 residues long. Germline V gene lookup returns CDR1 SGHTA and CDR2 FQGNSA. V gave up 0 bases and J gave up 0 bases, with 12 bases separating them. The CDR3 coding sequence is TGTGCCAGCAGCTTAGCCCCGTCCTTAAGCTCCTACGAGCAGTACTTC. Amino acids: CASSLAPSLSSYEQYF.

This chain connects TRBV10-3 to TRBJ1-2, with a tentative D call TRBD1 (5 bases). V was pared by 4 bases and J by 8 bases, with 11 bases between. CDR1 is ENHRY and CDR2 is SYGVKD in the germline V gene. The CDR3 runs 12 residues. The CDR3 spells CAISGGTRGYTF. For the CDR3, the DNA is TGTGCCATCAGTGGGGGGACCCGAGGCTACACCTTC.

V gene TRBV5-6 combines with J gene TRBJ1-1; unclear D gene. Trimming stripped 0 bases from V and 1 base from J, with 4 bases between. CDR1 is SGHDT and CDR2 is YYEEEE in the germline V gene. This CDR3 spans 13 amino acids. The CDR3 loop reads CASSLGRNTEAFF. CDR3 in DNA: TGTGCCAGCAGCTTGGGAAGGAACACTGAAGCTTTCTTT.

There are a few counts of this clone. The rearrangement joins TRBV30 to TRBJ1-5; TRBD1 matches 7 bases. J gave up 3 bases and V 0 bases, and 5 bases lay outside the gene matches. Germline lookup yields CDR1 GTSNPN and CDR2 SVGIG (reference sequence). The CDR3 covers 15 residues. The CDR3 is CAWSVLGQPNQPQHF. The CDR3 DNA is TGTGCCTGGAGTGTCTTGGGACAGCCCAATCAGCCCCAGCATTTT. The whole variable domain, filled in from reference TRBV30 and TRBJ1-5, reads SQTIHQWPATLVQPVGSPLSLECTVEGTSNPNLYWYRQAAGRGLQLLFYSVGIGQISSEVPQNLSASRPQDRQFILSSKKLLLSDSGFYLCAWSVLGQPNQPQHFGDGTRLSIL.

The chain couples TRBV7-8 to TRBJ1-1; tentative D call: TRBD1 (5 bases). V dropped 1 base and J dropped 5 bases, with 11 bases sitting between them. The CDR3 length is 14 residues. Per germline, CDR1 SGHVS and CDR2 FQNEAQ. The CDR3 DNA reads as TGTGCCAGCAGCTTAGGCGGGGGTTTGACTGAAGCTTTCTTT. Translating gives CASSLGGGLTEAFF.

In this sample, this clone turned up a few times. CDR3 residues: CASSLSGTGHNSPLHF. The CDR3 DNA follows: TGTGCCAGCAGTTTATCCGGGACAGGGCATAATTCACCCCTCCACTTT. V gene TRBV28 combines with J gene TRBJ1-6; 9 bases align to TRBD1. The germline gives CDR1 MDHEN, CDR2 SYDVKM. The length of the CDR3 is 16 residues. V gave up 1 base and J gave up 5 bases; unmatched junction bases: 3.

The chain has TRBV29-1 and TRBJ2-5; unclear D gene. This CDR3 spans 10 amino acids. Trimming shortened V by 5 bases and J by 5 bases, and 6 bases separated the two germline ends. CDR1 is SQVTM, CDR2 ANQGSEA, per germline. CDR3 amino acids: CSVMVETQYF. CDR3 coding DNA: TGCAGCGTTATGGTGGAGACCCAGTACTTC.

The chain employs TRBV7-2 and TRBJ2-7; D is ambiguous. Germline V gene sequence: CDR1 SGHTA, CDR2 FQGNSA. This CDR3 comprises 14 residues. V lost 6 bases and J lost 0, with 12 bases in between. CDR3 residues: CASSSSVSSYEQYF. CDR3 sequence (DNA): TGTGCCAGCAGTTCTTCCGTTAGCTCCTACGAGCAGTACTTC.

This chain connects TRBV30 to TRBJ1-1; D gene ambiguous. Trimming removed 2 bases from V and 1 base from J, with 8 bases in between. This CDR3 contains 13 residues. Per germline, CDR1 GTSNPN and CDR2 SVGIG (reference sequence). The CDR3 region is CAWSLAQNTEAFF. The CDR3, as DNA: TGTGCCTGGAGTCTCGCCCAGAACACTGAAGCTTTCTTT.

V gene TRBV23-1 combines with J gene TRBJ2-2; 8 nucleotides match TRBD1. TRBV23-1 qualifies as an ORF whose function is uncertain. CDR3 length: 20 amino acids. J lost 2 bases, V lost 6 bases, and 20 bases had no gene match. The chain's CDR3 is CASRPSGGATFRDNTGELFF. The CDR3 DNA reads TGCGCCAGCAGGCCTTCAGGGGGCGCTACATTTAGGGACAACACCGGGGAGCTGTTTTTT.

This clone was picked up a small number of times. The chain links TRBV6-5 to TRBJ2-7, with a weak D call TRBD1 (7 bases). V shed 6 bases and J shed 5 bases, with 17 bases lying between them. This CDR3 has 14 residues. Per the germline V gene, CDR1 is MNHEY and CDR2 is SVGAGI. The CDR3 nucleotides read TGTGCCAGCAGCTCTCGGAGGGGGCTCAACGAGCAGTACTTC. Translating gives CASSSRRGLNEQYF.

The J gene is TRBJ1-3, the V gene TRBV29-1; D gene uncertain. The germline V gene has CDR1 SQVTM and CDR2 ANQGSEA. The V end was cut by 4 bases, the J end by 0 bases, with 10 bases between. There are 14 residues in the CDR3. The CDR3 DNA reads as TGCAGCGTTGGGTTAGGAAACTCTGGAAACACCATATATTTT. Translation gives CSVGLGNSGNTIYF.

The V gene is TRBV19, the J gene TRBJ1-6, with D possibly matching TRBD1 (5 bases). This CDR3 comprises 16 residues. The germline gives CDR1 LNHDA, CDR2 SQIVND (reference sequence). Trimming took off 6 bases at V and 6 bases at J, with 18 bases between the two ends. The CDR3 DNA follows: TGTGCCAGTAGCAGCACGGGGGTCAGGAGTAATTCACCCCTCCACTTT. Translated: CASSSTGVRSNSPLHF.

This clone showed up just a few times. The rearrangement links TRBV27 to TRBJ1-5; 7 positions agree with TRBD1. Looked up from germline, CDR1 is MNHEY and CDR2 is SMNVEV (reference sequence). V gave up 5 bases and J gave up 0 bases; unmatched junction bases: 13. The CDR3 sequence is 18 residues long. The CDR3 protein is CASSDHRGGLYSNQPQHF. In nucleotides, the CDR3 is TGTGCCAGCAGTGATCACAGGGGCGGGCTATATAGCAATCAGCCCCAGCATTTT.

The V and J genes are TRBV10-3 and TRBJ2-2; D remains unclear. The CDR3 totals 15 residues. V lost 6 bases and J 2 bases, leaving 13 bases between the germline ends. CDR1 is ENHRY and CDR2 is SYGVKD in the germline V gene. The DNA for the CDR3 is TGTGCCATCAGGATAGACGGATATAACACCGGGGAGCTGTTTTTT. It is translated as CAIRIDGYNTGELFF.

The chain joins TRBV30 to TRBJ1-1; no clear D. CDR3 size: 14 residues. V lost 4 bases to trimming and J lost 4 bases, with 16 bases between them. CDR1 and CDR2 from the germline V gene are GTSNPN and SVGIG (reference sequence). The CDR3 region is CAWTVGGLGTEAFF. DNA of the CDR3: TGTGCCTGGACCGTCGGTGGGTTAGGCACTGAAGCTTTCTTT.

Only a few counts were recorded for this clone. This rearrangement joins TRBV30 to TRBJ1-1, with D unclear. CDR3 length equals 13 residues. Trimming cost V 4 bases and J 0 bases, with 9 bases left between them. Germline values: CDR1 GTSNPN, CDR2 SVGIG (reference sequence). CDR3 nucleotide sequence: TGTGCCTGGACGAGGGAGGTGAACACTGAAGCTTTCTTT. Protein product: CAWTREVNTEAFF.

Only one count was recorded for this clone. The chain links TRBV15 to TRBJ2-5; possible D gene TRBD1, 5 bases. The V end lost 0 bases, the J end lost 6 bases, and 8 bases lay between the germline ends. CDR1 is LNHNV and CDR2 is YYDKDF in the germline V gene (reference sequence). The CDR3 length is 13 residues. CDR3: CATSREGAKTQYF. The CDR3 nucleotides are TGTGCCACCAGCAGAGAAGGGGCGAAGACCCAGTACTTC.

This rearrangement joins TRBV15 to TRBJ1-1, with 10 bases fitting TRBD1. The CDR3 consists of 16 residues. Trimming cost V 5 bases and J 0 bases; bases outside gene matches: 6. CDR1 and CDR2 (germline): LNHNV, YYDKDF (reference sequence). In nucleotides, the CDR3 is TGTGCCACCAGCGGGGGACAGGGGTTTGTGAACACTGAAGCTTTCTTT. Protein sequence: CATSGGQGFVNTEAFF.

The V gene is TRBV9, the J gene TRBJ2-5, with D possibly TRBD1 on 6 matching bases. The germline CDR1 and CDR2 sequences are SGDLS and YYNGEE. This CDR3 has 16 amino acids. The V end was cut by 0 bases, the J end by 1 base, with 13 bases between. CDR3 in DNA: TGTGCCAGCAGCGTAGCTACTACAGGGATCCAAGAGACCCAGTACTTC. This gives the protein CASSVATTGIQETQYF.